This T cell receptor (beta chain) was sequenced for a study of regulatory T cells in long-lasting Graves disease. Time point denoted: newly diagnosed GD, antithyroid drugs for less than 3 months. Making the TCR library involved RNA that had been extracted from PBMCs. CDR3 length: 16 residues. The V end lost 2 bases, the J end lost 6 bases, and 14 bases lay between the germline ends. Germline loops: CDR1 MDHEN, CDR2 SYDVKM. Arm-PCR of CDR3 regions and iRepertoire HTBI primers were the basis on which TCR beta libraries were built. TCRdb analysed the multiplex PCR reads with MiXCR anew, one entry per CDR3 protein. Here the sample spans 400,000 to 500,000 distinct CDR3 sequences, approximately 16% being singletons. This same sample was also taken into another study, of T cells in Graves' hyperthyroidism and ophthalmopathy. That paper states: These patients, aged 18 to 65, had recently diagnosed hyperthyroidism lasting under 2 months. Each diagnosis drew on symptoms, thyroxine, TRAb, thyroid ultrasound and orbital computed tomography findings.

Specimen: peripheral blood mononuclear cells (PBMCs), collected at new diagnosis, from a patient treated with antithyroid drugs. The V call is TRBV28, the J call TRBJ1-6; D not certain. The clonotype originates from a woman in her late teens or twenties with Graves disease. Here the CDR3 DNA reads TGTGCCAGCAGTTTAGGGCCCCGGCCGCCTAATTCACCCCTCCACTTT. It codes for CASSLGPRPPNSPLHF.